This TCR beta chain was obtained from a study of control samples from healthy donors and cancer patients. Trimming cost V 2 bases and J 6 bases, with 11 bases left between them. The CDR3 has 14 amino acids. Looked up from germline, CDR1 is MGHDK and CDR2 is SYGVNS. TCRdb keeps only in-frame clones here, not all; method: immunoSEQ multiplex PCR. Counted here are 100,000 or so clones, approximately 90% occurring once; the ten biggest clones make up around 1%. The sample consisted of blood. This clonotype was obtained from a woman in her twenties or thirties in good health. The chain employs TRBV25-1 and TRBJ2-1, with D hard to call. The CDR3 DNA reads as TGTGCCAGCAGTGAAAATTCAAGCTCCAATGAGCAGTTCTTC. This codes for CASSENSSSNEQFF.